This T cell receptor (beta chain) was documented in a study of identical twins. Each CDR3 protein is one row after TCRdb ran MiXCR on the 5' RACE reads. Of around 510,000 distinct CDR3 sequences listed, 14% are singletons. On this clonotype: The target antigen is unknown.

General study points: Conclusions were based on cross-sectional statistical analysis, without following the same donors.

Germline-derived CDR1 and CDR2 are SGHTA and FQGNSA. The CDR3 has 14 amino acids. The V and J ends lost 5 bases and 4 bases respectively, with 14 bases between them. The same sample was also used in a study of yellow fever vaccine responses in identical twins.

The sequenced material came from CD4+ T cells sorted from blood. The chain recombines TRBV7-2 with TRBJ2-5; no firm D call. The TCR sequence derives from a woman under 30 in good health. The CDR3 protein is CASSPRVGGETQYF. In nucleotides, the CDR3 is TGTGCCAGCAGCCCTAGGGTAGGCGGAGAGACCCAGTACTTC.